This entry describes one TCR beta chain. What antigen it recognizes has not been identified. Base-call qualities are not available, and no considerably larger clone is one nucleotide away. This sample was taken from a study of technical replicates of blood from several donors (dated by TCRdb to about 2017). Measured from the cysteine to the phenylalanine, the CDR3 is 13 residues long. Here the CDR3 DNA is all that survives: 39 bases in frame from base 1. Trimming costs V 5 bases and J 2 bases, and their ends lie 8 bases apart. Sequences LNHDA (CDR1) and SQIVND (CDR2) are obtained from the germline V gene (reference sequence). Library preparation employed the immunoSEQ multiplex PCR assay. TCRdb mirrors the immuneACCESS table, restricted to in-frame sequences. Some clones are absent from its copies; in checked studies, under half trace to an unresolved V gene, and the reason for the others is unknown. The sample includes roughly 52,000 clones, with more than 90% observed a single time. In total, the top ten clones hold around 3% of the sample.

Sequencing was done on a sample of PBMCs. This receptor was obtained from a human donor in good health. Some clones in this sample may be carry-over from other donors' samples. The rearrangement combines TRBV19 with TRBJ2-3; possibly the D gene is TRBD1, per 5 matching bases. The DNA sequence is TGTGCCAGTAGTCAGGGTGCCACAGATACGCAGTATTTT. This codes for CASSQGATDTQYF.